Described below is a single TCR beta chain sequence and its context. This sample was taken from a study of patients and donors after allogeneic stem cell transplantation. TCRdb used MiXCR to reprocess the RT-PCR reads, holding one entry per CDR3 protein. The table records about a million distinct CDR3 sequences, about 20% of them present only once. This CDR3 contains 18 residues. With V trimmed by 2 bases and J by 1 base, 10 bases remained unmatched. Germline V CDR1 and CDR2: SGHRS, YFSETQ. This chain connects TRBV5-1 to TRBJ2-7; 12 nucleotides line up with TRBD2. Material: blood, either unsorted or a sorted T cell fraction (not recorded which). The TCR originated in a human donor who was either an allogeneic HSCT recipient or a stem cell or donor lymphocyte infusion donor (not recorded which). It is not recorded whose cells these are; they may come from a transplant donor. The CDR3 sequence is CASSFLPTSGGPSYEQYF. CDR3 coding DNA: TGCGCCAGCAGCTTCCTCCCGACTAGCGGGGGACCATCCTACGAGCAGTACTTC.